This section outlines one T cell receptor beta chain sequence together with its context. Its antigen remains unidentified. This specimen belongs to a study of T cell responses to AZD1222 COVID-19 vaccine. Regarding the study as a whole: It was only after the peak T cell response that any repertoires were sampled. Only a handful of AZD1222 recipients, more than five in all, had baseline seropositivity. Donors were chiefly white British, with a greater number of females, and clonal diversity was perhaps underestimated.

Trimming removed 1 base from V and 6 bases from J, with 13 bases in between. The CDR3 runs 16 residues. The germline CDR1 and CDR2 sequences are SGHAT and FQNNGV. Sequenced by immunoSEQ multiplex PCR; TCRdb stores in-frame clones only, minus some. The table includes 150,000 or so clones, 80% to 90% detected once. The chain combines TRBV11-2 with TRBJ1-6; D might be TRBD1 (5 bases). The material sequenced was peripheral blood, taken on day 0 of AZD1222 vaccination. This sequence originates from an adult in good health. The CDR3 nucleotides are TGTGCCAGCAGCTTAGCCGGGGCCGTATCTAATTCACCCCTCCACTTT. Translation gives CASSLAGAVSNSPLHF.